The 30 T cell receptor beta chains below all came from one sample that was sequenced in a study of T cells in Graves' hyperthyroidism and ophthalmopathy. Researchers took RNA transcripts and amplified the TCR beta CDR3 regions from them. Using the HTBI primer set, a first-round RT-PCR was run on the TCR CDR3. TCRdb recomputed calls from the multiplex PCR reads with MiXCR, one row per CDR3 protein. The sample records about half a million distinct CDR3 sequences, about 20% being singletons. The source material was blood. The receptors originated from a man in his forties or fifties with Graves' ophthalmopathy.

Regarding this clonotype: One base away lies a much larger clone, so this may be a sequencing read error. The chain combines TRBV28 with TRBJ1-5; unclear D gene. Per germline, CDR1 MDHEN and CDR2 SYDVKM. This CDR3 spans 15 amino acids. V lost 0 bases, J lost 6 bases, and 12 bases lay in between. The CDR3 protein is CASSLCEARSQPQHF. CDR3 DNA sequence: TGTGCCAGCAGTTTATGCGAGGCGAGAAGTCAGCCCCAGCATTTT.

This clonotype has just a few counts. The chain couples TRBV9 to TRBJ2-1; 10 positions match TRBD2. J gave up 1 base and V 5 bases, and 6 bases lay outside the gene matches. CDR3 size: 16 residues. Looked up from germline, CDR1 is SGDLS and CDR2 is YYNGEE. For the CDR3, the DNA is TGTGCCAGCAGTCCTACTAGCGGGAAGTCCTACAATGAGCAGTTCTTC. It encodes CASSPTSGKSYNEQFF.

This clonotype was observed a handful of times. The V and J genes are TRBV3-1 and TRBJ2-7; TRBD2 matches 15 bases. CDR3 length equals 20 residues. The junction had 13 bases not matched to a gene; V was cut back by 0 bases and J by 4 bases. Germline CDR1 LGHDT, CDR2 YNNKEL (reference sequence). The CDR3 sequence is CASSQDPSGLAGGIRYEQYF. CDR3 coding DNA: TGTGCCAGCAGCCAAGATCCCTCTGGACTAGCGGGGGGGATTAGGTACGAGCAGTACTTC.

This clonotype was found many times. The rearrangement links TRBV10-2 to TRBJ2-1; 12 bases line up with TRBD2. V was clipped by 6 bases and J by 3 bases; unmatched bases: 6. This CDR3 region has 16 residues. CDR1 WSHSY and CDR2 SAAADI come from the germline V gene. Here the CDR3 DNA reads TGCGCCAGCAGCTTGACTAGCGGGGGCCGCTACAATGAGCAGTTCTTC. This sequence encodes CASSLTSGGRYNEQFF.

This clonotype was observed a handful of times. V and J are TRBV7-8 and TRBJ2-7, with D possibly matching TRBD2 (5 bases). CDR1 is SGHVS and CDR2 is FQNEAQ in the germline V gene. This CDR3 is built from 17 residues. V was clipped by 0 bases and J by 0 bases, with 15 bases between them. DNA for the CDR3: TGTGCCAGCAGCTTAGCGGGTGGTGCGGGCAGCTCCTACGAGCAGTACTTC. Amino acids: CASSLAGGAGSSYEQYF.

In its sample, this clonotype was seen a few times. The V and J genes are TRBV28 and TRBJ2-2, with 7 nucleotides matching TRBD2. Trimming cost V 6 bases and J 4 bases; bases outside gene matches: 8. Per the germline V gene, CDR1 is MDHEN and CDR2 is SYDVKM. The CDR3 runs to 15 residues. CDR3 bases: TGTGCCAGCAGCACCGGAGCGGGGCCCACCGGGGAGCTGTTTTTT. Translating gives CASSTGAGPTGELFF.

A note on this clonotype: An end of the junction differs from the germline gene, which may be a read error. As DNA, the CDR3 is TGTGCCACCAGTGATTCGGACGGGAGAGAGGCCCAGTACTTC. It codes for CATSDSDGREAQYF. The chain recombines TRBV24-1 with TRBJ2-5; perhaps TRBD2 as D (6 bases). The CDR3 is 14 amino acids. Looked up from germline, CDR1 is KGHDR and CDR2 is SFDVKD.

The gene calls are TRBV11-3 and TRBJ2-5, with TRBD1 matching 10 bases. The CDR3 runs 18 residues. V lost 5 bases, J lost 5 bases, and 17 bases stayed unmatched. Germline-derived CDR1 and CDR2 are SGHNT and YENEEA. The CDR3 loop is CASSPRGAEGQGTETQYF. The CDR3, as DNA: TGTGCCAGCAGCCCCCGGGGGGCCGAGGGACAGGGGACGGAGACCCAGTACTTC. The complete variable domain, with remaining parts taken from reference TRBV11-3 and TRBJ2-5, reads EAGVVQSPRYKIIEKKQPVAFWCNPISGHNTLYWYLQNLGQGPELLIRYENEEAVDDSQLPKDRFSAERLKGVDSTLKIQPAELGDSAVYLCASSPRGAEGQGTETQYFGPGTRLLVL.

This clonotype was seen more than once but under ten times. The chain combines TRBV5-1 with TRBJ2-2; D is unclear. The V end was cut by 3 bases, the J end by 6 bases, with 9 bases between. CDR1 is SGHRS and CDR2 is YFSETQ in the germline V gene. This CDR3 spans 13 amino acids. The CDR3 region has the DNA TGCGCCAGCAGCTACGGGCTGCCCGGGGAGCTGTTTTTT. It specifies CASSYGLPGELFF.

There are a few counts of this clonotype. The rearrangement joins TRBV6-1 to TRBJ2-1, with no clear D. Trimming took off 7 bases at V and 4 bases at J, with 17 bases between the two ends. The germline V gene encodes CDR1 MNHNS and CDR2 SASEGT. The CDR3 sequence is 15 residues long. The CDR3: CASTLTPIVYNEQFF. CDR3 DNA sequence: TGTGCCAGCACCCTGACCCCGATAGTATACAATGAGCAGTTCTTC.

The J gene is TRBJ2-1, the V gene TRBV14, with D unresolved. Germline lookup yields CDR1 SGHDN and CDR2 FVKESK. This CDR3 has 14 amino acids. Trimming removed 1 base from V and 2 bases from J, with 6 bases in between. The CDR3: CASSQALTYNEQFF. The CDR3 nucleotides read TGTGCCAGCAGCCAAGCCTTGACCTACAATGAGCAGTTCTTC.

The gene calls are TRBV19 and TRBJ1-1; D not certain. The CDR3 has 13 amino acids. Germline loops: CDR1 LNHDA, CDR2 SQIVND (reference sequence). V was cut by 7 bases and J by 4 bases, with 13 bases left in between. CDR3 region: CASNPIPGTEAFF. The CDR3 DNA reads TGTGCCAGTAACCCCATCCCAGGCACTGAAGCTTTCTTT.

This clonotype was counted many times. The genes are TRBV28 and TRBJ2-7, with no clear D. V was trimmed by 4 bases and J by 2 bases, leaving 18 bases between them. Per the germline V gene, CDR1 is MDHEN and CDR2 is SYDVKM. The CDR3 length is 16 residues. CDR3 DNA: TGTGCCAGCAGTTCCCCAGGTGGTGTGGAGACCTACGAGCAGTACTTC. Encoded protein: CASSSPGGVETYEQYF. Drawing the rest from reference TRBV28 and TRBJ2-7, the complete variable domain is DVKVTQSSRYLVKRTGEKVFLECVQDMDHENMFWYRQDPGLGLRLIYFSYDVKMKEKGDIPEGYSVSREKKERFSLILESASTNQTSMYLCASSSPGGVETYEQYFGPGTRLTVT.

The CDR3 region has the DNA TGTGCCAGCTCACGAGGACAGGGGGTTAACACTGAAGCTTTCTTT. Amino acids: CASSRGQGVNTEAFF. The J gene is TRBJ1-1, the V gene TRBV18, with TRBD1 matching 10 bases. V was pared by 4 bases and J by 2 bases, with 4 bases of the junction left unmatched. This CDR3 comprises 15 residues. From germline, CDR1 is KGHSH and CDR2 LQKENI. The full variable domain, its missing parts supplied by reference TRBV18 and TRBJ1-1, is NAGVMQNPRHLVRRRGQEARLRCSPMKGHSHVYWYRQLPEEGLKFMVYLQKENIIDESGMPKERFSAEFPKEGPSILRIQQVVRGDSAAYFCASSRGQGVNTEAFFGQGTRLTVV.

The J gene is TRBJ2-3, the V gene TRBV7-2, with 7 bases aligning to TRBD2. Germline trimming cut 5 bases from V and 4 bases from J; bases unmatched to any gene: 9. The CDR3 is 15 residues long. Germline CDR1 is SGHTA and CDR2 is FQGNSA. CDR3 in DNA: TGTGCCAGCAGCCCCTCTAGCGGAGCCCCAGATACGCAGTATTTT. Encoded protein: CASSPSSGAPDTQYF.

This clonotype has at least ten counts. The V call is TRBV3-1, the J call TRBJ1-5; unclear D gene. V lost 0 bases and J 7 bases, leaving 13 bases between the germline ends. The germline V gene has CDR1 LGHDT and CDR2 YNNKEL (reference sequence). The CDR3 is 15 residues long. Here the CDR3 DNA reads TGTGCCAGCAGCCAAGATGGGAGGGTTCGACAGCCCCAGCATTTT. Its protein is CASSQDGRVRQPQHF.

Ten or more counts support this clonotype. The rearrangement links TRBV12-3 or TRBV12-4 to TRBJ2-1; the match to TRBD2 covers 10 bases. J lost 9 bases, V lost 3 bases, and 5 bases had no gene match. The CDR3 consists of 14 residues. The chain's CDR3 is CASSLSGREGEQFF. CDR3 DNA: TGTGCCAGCAGTTTGAGCGGGAGGGAGGGTGAGCAGTTCTTC.

This clonotype occurred many times. The CDR3 loop is CASSLGMTGTKIYEQYF. The CDR3 DNA reads TGTGCCAGCAGTTTAGGGATGACAGGGACTAAAATTTACGAGCAGTACTTC. J is TRBJ2-7 and V is TRBV12-3 or TRBV12-4; TRBD1 or TRBD2 may be the D gene (7 bases each). CDR3 length: 17 residues. V was pared by 1 base and J by 4 bases, with 20 bases between.

The chain recombines TRBV20-1 with TRBJ2-7, with D possibly being TRBD1 or TRBD2 (7 bases each). This CDR3 contains 15 residues. Trimming stripped 0 bases from V and 3 bases from J, with 15 bases between. Germline V gives CDR1 DFQATT, CDR2 SNEGSKA (reference sequence). The chain's CDR3 is CSARDRAGGVYEQYF. CDR3 nucleotides: TGCAGTGCTAGAGATAGGGCAGGGGGGGTCTACGAGCAGTACTTC.

Ten or more counts support this clonotype. The chain employs TRBV7-2 and TRBJ1-1, with TRBD1 as a possible D gene (5 bases). The germline gives CDR1 SGHTA, CDR2 FQGNSA. V was cut by 3 bases and J by 4 bases, with 9 bases left in between. This CDR3 contains 13 residues. The CDR3 protein is CASSFGGSTEAFF. CDR3 bases: TGTGCCAGCAGCTTCGGGGGGTCCACTGAAGCTTTCTTT.

This clonotype was seen many times. This rearrangement joins TRBV18 to TRBJ2-7; possibly TRBD1 or TRBD2 for D (5 bases each). Trimming removed 6 bases from V and 7 bases from J, with 10 bases in between. This CDR3 contains 11 residues. CDR1 and CDR2 (germline): KGHSH, LQKENI. The CDR3 coding sequence is TGTGCCAGCTCCCCCGAGGGGGAGCAGTACTTC. Protein product: CASSPEGEQYF.

This clonotype was seen repeatedly, ten times or more. The chain couples TRBV2 to TRBJ2-2; D is possibly TRBD1 (6 bases). Germline loops: CDR1 SNHLY, CDR2 FYNNEI. The CDR3 has 15 amino acids. V was cut by 9 bases and J by 4 bases, with 18 bases left in between. The chain's CDR3 is CASTGTGLTTGELFF. CDR3 coding DNA: TGTGCCAGTACAGGGACGGGGCTCACCACCGGGGAGCTGTTTTTT. Full variable domain (missing parts from reference TRBV2 and TRBJ2-2): EPEVTQTPSHQVTQMGQEVILRCVPISNHLYFYWYRQILGQKVEFLVSFYNNEISEKSEIFDDQFSVERPDGSNFTLKIRSTKLEDSAMYFCASTGTGLTTGELFFGEGSRLTVL.

This clonotype was seen a few times. The chain couples TRBV24-1 to TRBJ2-5, with D perhaps matching TRBD1 or TRBD2 (5 bases each). V was clipped by 7 bases and J by 1 base, with 9 bases between them. Per the germline V gene, CDR1 is KGHDR and CDR2 is SFDVKD. The CDR3 runs to 13 residues. CDR3 amino acids: CATSEGSQETQYF. CDR3 DNA sequence: TGTGCCACCAGCGAGGGGAGCCAAGAGACCCAGTACTTC.

This clonotype was picked up many times. V gene TRBV20-1 combines with J gene TRBJ1-2; D unresolved. The CDR3 spans 12 residues. Germline V gene sequence: CDR1 DFQATT, CDR2 SNEGSKA (reference sequence). The V gene lost 0 bases and the J gene lost 7 bases, with 9 bases spanning the gap. The CDR3 coding sequence is TGCAGTGCTAGAGATACAGCTAGTGGCTACACCTTC. This sequence encodes CSARDTASGYTF.

This clonotype was detected a few times. V usage is TRBV15 and J usage is TRBJ1-4; no clear D. Trimming removed 8 bases at V and 8 bases at J, with 15 bases between. This CDR3 is built from 13 residues. Germline V gives CDR1 LNHNV, CDR2 YYDKDF (reference sequence). CDR3 in amino acids: CATEDWTGEKLFF. In nucleotides, the CDR3 is TGTGCCACCGAAGACTGGACGGGCGAAAAACTGTTTTTT.

The chain joins TRBV11-1 to TRBJ1-5; no firm D call. CDR1 and CDR2 from the germline V gene are SGHAT and FQDESV (reference sequence). This CDR3 is 17 amino acids long. V was shortened by 5 bases and J by 1 base, with 18 bases between the two germline ends. CDR3 DNA sequence: TGTGCCAGCAGCCAAGGAGAGGGCGCGAGAAGCAATCAGCCCCAGCATTTT. It specifies CASSQGEGARSNQPQHF.

This clonotype was recorded at least ten times. The chain employs TRBV5-1 and TRBJ2-1; D may be TRBD1 (6 bases). This CDR3 contains 13 residues. Germline V CDR1 and CDR2: SGHRS, YFSETQ. Trimming took off 0 bases at V and 7 bases at J, with 8 bases between the two ends. The CDR3 DNA follows: TGCGCCAGCAGCTTGGGACAGGCTAATGAGCAGTTCTTC. Amino acids: CASSLGQANEQFF.

The chain has TRBV18 and TRBJ2-2; D unresolved. Germline values: CDR1 KGHSH, CDR2 LQKENI. Trimming shortened V by 6 bases and J by 0 bases, and 8 bases separated the two germline ends. This CDR3 comprises 14 residues. The DNA of the CDR3 is TGTGCCAGCTCGCGTACGTCGAACACCGGGGAGCTGTTTTTT. Protein sequence: CASSRTSNTGELFF.

This clonotype was observed a handful of times. The V call is TRBV7-9, the J call TRBJ2-7; tentatively, D is TRBD2 (5 bases). V lost 1 base to trimming and J lost 6 bases, with 16 bases between them. This CDR3 has 15 residues. Germline V gene lookup returns CDR1 SEHNR and CDR2 FQNEAQ (reference sequence). CDR3 in amino acids: CASSLGGLPNGEQYF. CDR3 nucleotide sequence: TGTGCCAGCAGCTTAGGTGGACTCCCGAATGGCGAGCAGTACTTC.

This clonotype was seen ten or more times. The V call is TRBV30, the J call TRBJ2-3, with D unclear. Trimming removed 5 bases at V and 4 bases at J, with 13 bases between. This CDR3 region has 13 residues. Germline loops: CDR1 GTSNPN, CDR2 SVGIG (reference sequence). The CDR3 nucleotides are TGTGCCTGGCAGCCCGGCGTCCCAGATACGCAGTATTTT. It codes for CAWQPGVPDTQYF.